Listed below are T cell receptor beta chains from one sample, sequenced in a study of blood T cell repertoires in COVID-19. Method: immunoSEQ multiplex PCR; TCRdb's copy keeps in-frame clones and lacks some. The profile shows some 120,000 clones, around 70% of them singletons. The source material was peripheral blood. The origin of the receptors is a man between 60 and 70 years old with acute or convalescent COVID-19. Each CDR3 is given without its conserved first and last residue. Fields, in order: V gene, clone size, D gene, CDR3 protein. A D gene is named only where the DNA matches it firmly. Where a row states a size, it is once, few, many or the class of an expanded clone; other rows omit it.

TRBV7-3	few	NA	ASSPGAGELF
TRBV6-5	NA	TRBD1	ASSHRGANQETQY
TRBV9	NA	TRBD2	ASSGGGSSDEQF
TRBV5-1	NA	TRBD2	ASSWGLANEQF
TRBV3-1/TRBV3-2	NA	NA	ASSHSTEIGYT
TRBV18	once	NA	ASSPIPPGQAVDYGYT
TRBV7-3	NA	NA	ASSWYSARSSYNEQF
TRBV19	NA	TRBD1	ASSIVWDRVSIYGYT
TRBV14	NA	NA	ASSQLTGNNYGYT
TRBV7-9	few	TRBD1	AGQGAPNTEAF
TRBV2	NA	TRBD2	ASSGPRTSGGSGTYNEQF
TRBV2	NA	TRBD1	ASAGGQGATDTQY
TRBV6-5	NA	NA	ASSTGGRTNTEAF
TRBV14	NA	NA	ASSQEMAVLGGYT
TRBV6-5	NA	TRBD1	ASRGTGGDSPLH
TRBV11-2	NA	TRBD2	ASSGAGRGVSYEQY
TRBV7-6	NA	NA	ASSTGLTEAF
TRBV7-9	NA	NA	ASSPLVGTGSYNEQF
TRBV7-2	NA	NA	ASRGLTEHYGYT
TRBV16	few	NA	ASSQWREHGYT
TRBV18	NA	NA	ASSLNSGANVLT
TRBV5-6	NA	NA	ASSLVQANEQY
TRBV28	NA	NA	AAEAPQNTEAF
TRBV10-3	NA	TRBD2	ATSGVSAELSSYNEQF
TRBV10-3	NA	NA	ATVGGGATNEQY
TRBV5-6	few	NA	ASSKVSGRDEQY
TRBV9	NA	TRBD1	ASSVTTGAGEQY
TRBV5-1	NA	NA	ASSLGVNVFDEQF
TRBV27	NA	TRBD1	ASSPRQGLSNGYT
TRBV2	NA	NA	ASSQKESVNYEQY
TRBV11-2	NA	NA	ASRTQMNTEAF
TRBV6-4	NA	TRBD2	ASSDSTSGSTDTQY
TRBV19	NA	NA	ASSMARGNTEAF
TRBV5-6	NA	NA	ASSFRGIDGYT
TRBV11-2	NA	NA	ASSLWAVTEAF
TRBV18	once	TRBD1	ASSPRQGEGEAF
TRBV5-1	NA	NA	ASSLSGEGELF
TRBV2	NA	NA	ASTVTGSNYGYT
TRBV7-2	few	TRBD1	ASRSGTGVISNKREAF
TRBV12-3/TRBV12-4	few	TRBD1	ASSDRVYGYT
TRBV30	NA	TRBD1	AWSAERQGAIEAF
TRBV27	NA	NA	ASRAGDSSGANVLT